A single T cell receptor (beta chain) is shown here with its context. Authors' analysis steps: Amplification from reference gene primers served as the basis for estimated nucleated cell counts. Only in-frame clones appear in the TCRdb table, and some are missing; sequencing was by immunoSEQ multiplex PCR. V and J calls and clone size are as listed in that table; D and trimming were resolved from the DNA. Among some 70,000 clones listed, about nine tenths were seen once. CDR1 and CDR2 (germline): LGHNA, YSLEER. The CDR3 spans 15 residues. Deletions cut 1 base from V and 0 bases from J, with 4 bases between. The data were obtained in a study of blood T cell repertoires in COVID-19. Overall study: The origin of the acute and convalescent COVID-19 samples was the United States, Italy and Spain. T cells, B-cell-depleted T cells, or PBMCs provided the cDNA or gDNA that served as material.

This sequence joins TRBV4-3 and TRBJ2-6, with D hard to call. Sequenced: peripheral blood. The receptor comes from a human donor with active COVID-19. The donor label of this sample is uncertain. The CDR3 sequence is CASSQGVSGANVLTF. CDR3 in DNA: TGCGCCAGCAGCCAAGGAGTCTCTGGGGCCAACGTCCTGACTTTC.